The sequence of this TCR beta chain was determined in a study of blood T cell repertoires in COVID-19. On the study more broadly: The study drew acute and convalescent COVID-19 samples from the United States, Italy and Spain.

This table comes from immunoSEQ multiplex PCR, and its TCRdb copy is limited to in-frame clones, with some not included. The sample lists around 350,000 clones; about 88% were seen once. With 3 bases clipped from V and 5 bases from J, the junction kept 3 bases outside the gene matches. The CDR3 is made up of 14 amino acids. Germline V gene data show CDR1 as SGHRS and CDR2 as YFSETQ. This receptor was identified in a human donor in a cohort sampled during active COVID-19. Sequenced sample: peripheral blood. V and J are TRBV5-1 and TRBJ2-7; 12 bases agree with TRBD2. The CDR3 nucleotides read TGCGCCAGCAGCTCACTAGCGGGAGGCGACGAGCAGTACTTC. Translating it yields CASSSLAGGDEQYF. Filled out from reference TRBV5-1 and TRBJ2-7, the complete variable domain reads KAGVTQTPRYLIKTRGQQVTLSCSPISGHRSVSWYQQTPGQGLQFLFEYFSETQRNKGNFPGRFSGRQFSNSRSEMNVSTLELGDSALYLCASSSLAGGDEQYFGPGTRLTVT.